In its sample, the clone carrying this T cell receptor beta chain was seen once. The record originates from a study of blood T cell repertoires in COVID-19. Clones were sequenced by immunoSEQ multiplex PCR, and TCRdb holds only the in-frame ones, with some missing. The sample lists roughly 330,000 clones; around 87% were seen once. The CDR3 is made up of 12 amino acids. Trimming took off 8 bases at V and 8 bases at J, with 15 bases between the two ends. Germline V gene sequence: CDR1 SEHNR, CDR2 FQNEAQ (reference sequence). Living in roughly 25 US areas, the participants were between 18 and 89 years of age.

The sequence was collected from a woman aged 25 to 39 who had recovered from COVID-19. Sequenced: PBMCs or T cells enriched from blood (not recorded which). The chain uses TRBV7-9 and TRBJ1-1; D remains unclear. The CDR3 DNA follows: TGTGCCAGCTCATTACACGGAGAGGAAGCTTTCTTT. Residues: CASSLHGEEAFF. The full variable domain, rest sourced from reference TRBV7-9 and TRBJ1-1, is DTGVSQNPRHKITKRGQNVTFRCDPISEHNRLYWYRQTLGQGPEFLTYFQNEAQLEKSRLLSDRFSAERPKGSFSTLEIQRTEQGDSAMYLCASSLHGEEAFFGQGTRLTVV.